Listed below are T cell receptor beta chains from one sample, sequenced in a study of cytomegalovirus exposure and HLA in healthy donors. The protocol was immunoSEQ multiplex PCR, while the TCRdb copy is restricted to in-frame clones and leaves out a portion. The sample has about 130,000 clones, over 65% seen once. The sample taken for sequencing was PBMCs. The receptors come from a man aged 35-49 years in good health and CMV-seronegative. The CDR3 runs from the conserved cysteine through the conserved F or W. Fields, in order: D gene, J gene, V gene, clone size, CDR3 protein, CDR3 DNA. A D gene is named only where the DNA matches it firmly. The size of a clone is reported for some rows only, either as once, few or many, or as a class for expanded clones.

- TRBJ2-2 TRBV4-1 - CASSQDGGELFF TGCGCCAGCAGCCAAGACGGCGGGGAGCTGTTTTTT
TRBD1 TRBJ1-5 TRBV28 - CASSSAGGQYQPQHF TGTGCCAGCAGTTCAGCCGGGGGACAGTATCAGCCCCAGCATTTT
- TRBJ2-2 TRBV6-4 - CASRASNTGELFF TGTGCCAGCAGAGCCTCGAACACCGGGGAGCTGTTTTTT
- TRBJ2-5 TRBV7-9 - CASSSPSDREETQYF TGTGCCAGCAGCTCCCCCTCAGACAGAGAAGAGACCCAGTACTTC
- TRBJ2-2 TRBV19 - CASSIPLSGELFF TGTGCCAGTAGTATCCCCCTCTCCGGGGAGCTGTTTTTT
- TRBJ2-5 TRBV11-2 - CASSWGRSEETQYF TGTGCCAGCAGCTGGGGCCGGTCTGAGGAGACCCAGTACTTC
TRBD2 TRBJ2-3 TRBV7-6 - CASSLPTSSGGGIGADTQYF TGTGCCAGCAGCTTACCGACCTCTAGCGGGGGAGGCATCGGGGCAGATACGCAGTATTTT
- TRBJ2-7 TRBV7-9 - CSSSFGYEQYF TGTTCCAGCAGCTTCGGTTACGAGCAGTACTTC
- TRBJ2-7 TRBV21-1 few CASSKVKFHEREGSYEQYF TGTGCCAGCAGCAAAGTGAAGTTTCACGAGCGGGAGGGTTCCTACGAGCAGTACTTC
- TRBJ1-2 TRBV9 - CASSVPGVTKRGYTF TGTGCCAGCAGCGTCCCCGGGGTAACTAAGAGGGGCTACACCTTC
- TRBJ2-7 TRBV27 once CASSLRGARSYEQYF TGTGCCAGCAGTTTACGGGGGGCGCGCTCCTACGAGCAGTACTTC
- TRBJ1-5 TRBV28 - CASSGPGTESNQPQHF TGTGCCAGCAGTGGCCCCGGGACTGAGAGCAATCAGCCCCAGCATTTT
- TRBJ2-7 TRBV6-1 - CASSESQGPGEQYF TGTGCCAGCAGTGAATCACAGGGCCCTGGCGAGCAGTACTTC
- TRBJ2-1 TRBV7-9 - CASSLSGSYNEQFF TGTGCCAGCAGCCTAAGTGGCTCCTACAATGAGCAGTTCTTC
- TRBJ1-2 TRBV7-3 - CASSPGLTFSGYTF TGTGCCAGCAGCCCTGGGTTGACATTTTCTGGCTACACCTTC
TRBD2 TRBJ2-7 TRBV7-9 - CASSNLAAHSYEQYF TGTGCCAGCAGCAACCTAGCGGCGCACTCCTACGAGCAGTACTTC
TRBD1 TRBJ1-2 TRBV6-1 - CASKGTVGSYGYTF TGTGCCAGCAAAGGGACAGTTGGGTCGTATGGCTACACCTTC
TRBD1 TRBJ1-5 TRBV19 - CASSRQGDHQPQHF TGTGCCAGTAGCAGACAGGGGGACCATCAGCCCCAGCATTTT
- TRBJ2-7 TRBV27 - CASSLSRTAPYEQYF TGTGCCAGCAGTTTATCTCGGACAGCCCCCTACGAGCAGTACTTC
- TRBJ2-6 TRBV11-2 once CASSLQTGLSGANVLTF TGTGCCAGCAGCTTGCAAACAGGGTTGTCCGGGGCCAACGTCCTGACTTTC
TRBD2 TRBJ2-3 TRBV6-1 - CASTIGRVTTDTQYF TGTGCCAGCACCATTGGGAGGGTTACCACAGATACGCAGTATTTT
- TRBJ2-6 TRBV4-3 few CASSQDTGAGANVLTF TGCGCCAGCAGCCAAGACACCGGGGCTGGGGCCAACGTCCTGACTTTC
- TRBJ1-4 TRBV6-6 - CASSRQVNEKLFF TGTGCCAGCTCGAGACAGGTGAATGAAAAACTGTTTTTT